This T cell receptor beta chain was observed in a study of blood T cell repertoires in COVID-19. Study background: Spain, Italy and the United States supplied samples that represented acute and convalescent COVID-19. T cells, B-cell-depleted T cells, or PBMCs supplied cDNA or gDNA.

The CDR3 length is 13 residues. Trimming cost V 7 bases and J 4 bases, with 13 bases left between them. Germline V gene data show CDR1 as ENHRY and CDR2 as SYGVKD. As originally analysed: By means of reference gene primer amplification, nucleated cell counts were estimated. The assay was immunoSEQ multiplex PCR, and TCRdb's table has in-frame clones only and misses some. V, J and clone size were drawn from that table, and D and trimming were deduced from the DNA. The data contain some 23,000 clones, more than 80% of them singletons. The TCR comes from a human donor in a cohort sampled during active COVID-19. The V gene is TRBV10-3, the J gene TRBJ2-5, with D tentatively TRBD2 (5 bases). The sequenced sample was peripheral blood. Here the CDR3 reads CAITEGMGETQYF. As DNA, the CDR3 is TGTGCCATCACCGAGGGAATGGGAGAGACCCAGTACTTC.